This section outlines one T cell receptor beta chain sequence together with its context. Assay: immunoSEQ multiplex PCR; the TCRdb copy retains only in-frame clones and omits some. The repertoire has hundreds of thousands of clones, over 85% of them found once; the top ten carry roughly 2.6%. The data are from a study of blood T cell repertoires in COVID-19. Residents of about two dozen US areas, aged roughly 18 to 95 years, made up the participants. Cohorts were determined from participant-reported clinical history. Among Cohort 3 donors, those recovered had two negative PCRs, clearance, or symptom resolution. In germline, CDR1 is SGHNT, CDR2 YENEEA. CDR3 length equals 15 residues. Trimming took off 2 bases at V and 5 bases at J, with 12 bases between the two ends.

Sequenced: PBMCs or T cells enriched from blood (not recorded which). The rearrangement uses TRBV11-3 and TRBJ2-2, with D tentatively TRBD1 (6 bases). The source is a man aged 60-69 years who had recovered from COVID-19. Here the CDR3 reads CASSLSRGSTGELFF. The CDR3, as DNA: TGTGCCAGCAGCTTATCCAGGGGATCGACCGGGGAGCTGTTTTTT.